This T cell receptor beta chain originates from a study of T cells after yellow fever vaccination. TCRdb called the 5' RACE reads again in MiXCR, with one record for every CDR3 protein. The repertoire holds 300,000 to 400,000 distinct CDR3 sequences, with about 8.7% as singletons. The sample holds a few counts of this clonotype. The V gene's germline CDR1 is SGHKS and CDR2 YYEKEE (reference sequence). The CDR3 consists of 14 residues. The V end lost 4 bases, the J end lost 0 bases, and 8 bases lay between the germline ends. The V call is TRBV5-5, the J call TRBJ1-5; unclear D gene. Sequencing was performed on PBMCs, taken on the day of the first yellow fever vaccination. The clonotype comes from a man younger than 30 who received the YFV17D yellow fever vaccine. The CDR3 DNA is TGTGCCAGCAGCCCCAGTTATAGCAATCAGCCCCAGCATTTT. As protein: CASSPSYSNQPQHF.